The 22 T cell receptor beta chains reported below all come from one sample, sequenced in a study of glioma-infiltrating T cells after dendritic cell vaccination. Time point reported: after dendritic cell vaccination, including at tumor progression/relapse. The data were produced by immunoSEQ multiplex PCR, yet TCRdb's version contains in-frame clones alone and is incomplete. Of roughly 87,000 clones in the sample, about four fifths are singletons; the top ten hold 6% to 8.5%. The source material was blood, sampled after dendritic cell vaccination. The receptors originated from a human donor with glioblastoma.

The genes are TRBV19 and TRBJ2-6; the D gene is possibly TRBD1 (6 bases). CDR1 and CDR2 (germline): LNHDA, SQIVND (reference sequence). Trimming took 8 bases from V and 1 from J, leaving 12 bases between them. The CDR3 has 15 amino acids. CDR3 loop: CASCTQGSGANVLTF. In DNA form, the CDR3 reads TGTGCCAGTTGTACACAGGGATCTGGGGCCAACGTCCTGACTTTC.

The rearrangement uses TRBV30 and TRBJ1-2; possibly TRBD1 for D (6 bases). The V gene lost 3 bases and the J gene lost 5 bases, with 13 bases spanning the gap. This CDR3 comprises 13 residues. Germline CDR1 and CDR2: GTSNPN and SVGIG (reference sequence). The CDR3 coding sequence is TGTGCCTGGAGACCCGACAGGCTTTATGGCTACACCTTC. This gives the protein CAWRPDRLYGYTF.

V gene TRBV29-1 combines with J gene TRBJ1-1; possibly TRBD1 for D (6 bases). V dropped 7 bases and J dropped 6 bases, with 12 bases sitting between them. CDR1 SQVTM and CDR2 ANQGSEA come from the germline V gene. This CDR3 region has 11 residues. This chain's CDR3 is CSAGEGAEAFF. In nucleotides, the CDR3 is TGCAGCGCTGGGGAGGGGGCTGAAGCTTTCTTT. The full variable domain, its missing parts supplied by reference TRBV29-1 and TRBJ1-1, is SAVISQKPSRDICQRGTSLTIQCQVDSQVTMMFWYRQQPGQSLTLIATANQGSEATYESGFVIDKFPISRPNLTFSTLTVSNMSPEDSSIYLCSAGEGAEAFFGQGTRLTVV.

This chain links TRBV5-6 with TRBJ2-1; 7 bases are a match to TRBD1. Losses at the gene ends were 2 bases for V and 10 bases for J; bases not matched to a gene: 6. In germline, CDR1 is SGHDT, CDR2 YYEEEE. The length of the CDR3 is 13 residues. The CDR3 DNA reads TGTGCCAGCAGCTTTAAACCGGGACAGGAGCAGTTCTTC. Translating it yields CASSFKPGQEQFF.

The V and J genes are TRBV9 and TRBJ2-4, with a weak D call TRBD2 (5 bases). Between the trimmed V and J ends, which lost 2 bases and 0 bases, there was a span of 6 bases. Looked up from germline, CDR1 is SGDLS and CDR2 is YYNGEE. The CDR3 consists of 14 residues. The CDR3 region has the DNA TGTGCCAGCAGCGTTGGACTAGCCAAAAACATTCAGTACTTC. The encoded protein is CASSVGLAKNIQYF. The full variable domain, its missing parts supplied by reference TRBV9 and TRBJ2-4, is DSGVTQTPKHLITATGQRVTLRCSPRSGDLSVYWYQQSLDQGLQFLIQYYNGEERAKGNILERFSAQQFPDLHSELNLSSLELGDSALYFCASSVGLAKNIQYFGAGTRLSVL.

This clone was found a few times. The rearrangement joins TRBV6-5 to TRBJ2-1; TRBD2 is a possible D gene (5 bases). V was cut by 6 bases and J by 4 bases, with 10 bases left in between. There are 13 residues in the CDR3. Germline values: CDR1 MNHEY, CDR2 SVGAGI. CDR3 in DNA: TGTGCCAGCAGCCGCGGGTCGTACAATGAGCAGTTCTTC. It codes for CASSRGSYNEQFF.

This clone has a handful of counts. The V gene is TRBV6-6, the J gene TRBJ1-3; D not certain. CDR1 MNHNY and CDR2 SVGAGI come from the germline V gene (reference sequence). V was pared by 8 bases and J by 4 bases, with 9 bases between. The CDR3 consists of 12 residues. In DNA, the CDR3 is TGTGCCAGCTCCCCAGAAGGAAACACCATATATTTT. As protein: CASSPEGNTIYF.

This clone appeared once. The chain links TRBV5-1 to TRBJ1-2; D may be TRBD1 (5 bases). Germline-derived CDR1 and CDR2 are SGHRS and YFSETQ. The CDR3 contains 15 residues. V was clipped by 0 bases and J by 0 bases, with 9 bases between them. Written as DNA, the CDR3 is TGCGCCAGCAGCTTGGTTTCAGGGACTAACTATGGCTACACCTTC. Protein product: CASSLVSGTNYGYTF.

This chain connects TRBV30 to TRBJ1-4; no clear D gene. Per germline, CDR1 GTSNPN and CDR2 SVGIG (reference sequence). CDR3 length: 15 amino acids. V lost 0 bases, J lost 4 bases, and 12 bases lay in between. This CDR3 reads CAWSVSLGLNEKLFF. Here the CDR3 DNA reads TGTGCCTGGAGTGTGTCTCTAGGACTTAATGAAAAACTGTTTTTT.

The rearrangement uses TRBV19 and TRBJ2-7, with 8 positions matching TRBD1. The V gene's germline CDR1 is LNHDA and CDR2 SQIVND (reference sequence). The CDR3 totals 13 residues. With V trimmed by 6 bases and J by 5 bases, 6 bases remained unmatched. This CDR3 is CASRTDREHEQYF. The CDR3, as DNA: TGTGCCAGTAGAACGGACAGGGAACACGAGCAGTACTTC.

The chain has TRBV6-5 and TRBJ1-1; maybe TRBD1 (5 bases). V gave up 9 bases and J gave up 1 base, with 12 bases separating them. The CDR3 has 13 residues. Germline CDR1 and CDR2: MNHEY and SVGAGI. This chain's CDR3 is CASYRLGNTEAFF. CDR3 DNA: TGTGCCAGTTACAGGCTGGGGAACACTGAAGCTTTCTTT.

About this clone itself: Distinct nucleotide sequences in the sample also encode this CDR3. The chain couples TRBV10-3 to TRBJ1-2, with 10 bases lining up with TRBD1. Looked up from germline, CDR1 is ENHRY and CDR2 is SYGVKD. Trimming took 6 bases from V and 3 from J; bases not matched to a gene: 4. CDR3 length: 14 residues. Written as DNA, the CDR3 is TGTGCCATCAGAGGGGACAGGGGTGACTATGGCTACACCTTC. Amino acids: CAIRGDRGDYGYTF.

This CDR3 is CASSQEWRETQYF. CDR3 coding DNA: TGTGCCAGCAGCCAAGAATGGAGAGAGACCCAGTACTTC. J is TRBJ2-5 and V is TRBV14; no firm D call. V was trimmed by 0 bases and J by 4 bases, leaving 6 bases between them. The V gene's germline CDR1 is SGHDN and CDR2 FVKESK. The CDR3 spans 13 residues.

This chain uses TRBV7-6 with TRBJ1-1; 8 nucleotides agree with TRBD1. CDR1 and CDR2 (germline): SGHVS, FNYEAQ. The V segment lost 5 bases and the J segment 0 bases; nucleotides outside the gene matches: 5. The CDR3 is 15 amino acids. CDR3: CASSPRTGLNTEAFF. CDR3 in DNA: TGTGCCAGCAGCCCCCGGACAGGGCTGAACACTGAAGCTTTCTTT. The full variable domain, with the rest looked up from reference TRBV7-6 and TRBJ1-1, is GAGVSQSPRYKVTKRGQDVALRCDPISGHVSLYWYRQALGQGPEFLTYFNYEAQQDKSGLPNDRFSAERPEGSISTLTIQRTEQRDSAMYRCASSPRTGLNTEAFFGQGTRLTVV.

This clone was seen just once. This rearrangement joins TRBV18 to TRBJ2-7, with D tentatively TRBD2 (7 bases). The length of the CDR3 is 13 residues. Germline V gene lookup returns CDR1 KGHSH and CDR2 LQKENI. V was pared by 4 bases and J by 7 bases, with 14 bases between. CDR3 sequence (DNA): TGTGCCAGCTCACTGGGGGGGCGCGAAGAGCAGTACTTC. Its protein product is CASSLGGREEQYF.

The V gene is TRBV29-1, the J gene TRBJ1-5; D might be TRBD1 (5 bases). Germline V gives CDR1 SQVTM, CDR2 ANQGSEA. With 4 bases removed from V and 4 bases from J, the gap between germline ends came to 14 bases. CDR3 length: 14 amino acids. In DNA form, the CDR3 reads TGCAGCGTTGTAGGCTTCAGGGTAAATCAGCCCCAGCATTTT. Its protein is CSVVGFRVNQPQHF.

The genes are TRBV4-1 and TRBJ2-5, with TRBD1 identical over 11 bases. The end of the DNA is better explained by TRBJ2-7, so the J call may be wrong. This CDR3 region has 14 residues. Germline-derived CDR1 and CDR2 are MGHRA and YSYEKL. The CDR3 is CASSSGTGGYEQYF. The CDR3 DNA follows: TGCGCCAGCAGCTCCGGGACAGGGGGGTACGAGCAGTACTTC.

The chain couples TRBV7-8 to TRBJ1-2; D perhaps matches TRBD1 (6 bases). This CDR3 contains 12 residues. CDR1 SGHVS and CDR2 FQNEAQ come from the germline V gene. Trimming removed 6 bases from V and 6 bases from J, with 11 bases in between. CDR3 sequence (DNA): TGTGCCAGCAGGGCAGGGGTTGATGGCTACACCTTC. Translating gives CASRAGVDGYTF.

The chain uses TRBV7-2 and TRBJ1-2, with TRBD1 as a possible D gene (6 bases). Germline values: CDR1 SGHTA, CDR2 FQGNSA. V was clipped by 5 bases and J by 4 bases, with 14 bases between them. The CDR3 loop spans 14 amino acids. In DNA, the CDR3 is TGTGCCAGCAGCCCCAGGACAGCCGGCTATGGCTACACCTTC. Its translation is CASSPRTAGYGYTF.

This clone was seen only once. The rearrangement uses TRBV4-1 and TRBJ2-1; the D gene is possibly TRBD2 (7 bases). CDR1 is MGHRA, CDR2 YSYEKL, per germline. V was shortened by 5 bases and J by 4 bases, with 9 bases between the two germline ends. This CDR3 has 13 amino acids. The CDR3 coding sequence is TGCGCCAGCAGCGGGGGGGCTTACAATGAGCAGTTCTTC. Protein sequence: CASSGGAYNEQFF.

The genes are TRBV6-5 and TRBJ1-2; TRBD1 agrees at 7 bases. The germline V gene encodes CDR1 MNHEY and CDR2 SVGAGI. The CDR3 covers 14 residues. J lost 8 bases, V lost 0 bases, and 6 bases had no gene match. CDR3 in amino acids: CASSYSGRGVGYTF. The CDR3 bases are TGTGCCAGCAGTTACTCTGGCAGGGGGGTAGGCTACACCTTC.

V is TRBV18 and J is TRBJ2-7, with a possible D match to TRBD2 (5 bases). CDR1 is KGHSH, CDR2 LQKENI, per germline. This CDR3 spans 16 amino acids. The V gene lost 3 bases and the J gene lost 0 bases, with 15 bases spanning the gap. The CDR3, as DNA: TGTGCCAGCTCACCGGGTGAGGAGGACTTCTCCTACGAGCAGTACTTC. Translated, it gives CASSPGEEDFSYEQYF.